This T cell receptor beta chain came from a study of T cells in Graves' hyperthyroidism and ophthalmopathy. Researchers amplified the TCR beta CDR3 regions from RNA transcripts. First-round RT-PCR of the TCR CDR3 relied on the HTBI primer set. TCRdb used MiXCR to reprocess the multiplex PCR reads, holding one entry per CDR3 protein. The table shows some 800,000 distinct CDR3 sequences, with about 38% occurring only once. Study-level findings and limits: In simple terms, a model built on 13 V-J features told ophthalmopathy apart from stable hyperthyroidism. Among clonotypes expanded in thyroid above 0.001, most were also found in blood.

This clonotype was observed once. Its specificity is not known. A read error may be the cause here, since a much bigger clone is one base away. It is likely a read error, because the conserved phenylalanine at the end of the CDR3 is missing. The specimen was blood. This clonotype was obtained from a man aged 18 to 30 with Graves' hyperthyroidism.

The CDR3 bases are TGTGCCATCAGTGAGGGGACTAGCGGAGTACAAGAGACCCAGTACCTC. Its translation: CAISEGTSGVQETQYL. The chain couples TRBV10-3 to TRBJ2-5; 11 bases fit TRBD2. Germline V CDR1 and CDR2: ENHRY, SYGVKD. After removal of 2 bases from V and 2 bases from J, the junction contained 4 bases not matched to a gene. This CDR3 is built from 16 residues.